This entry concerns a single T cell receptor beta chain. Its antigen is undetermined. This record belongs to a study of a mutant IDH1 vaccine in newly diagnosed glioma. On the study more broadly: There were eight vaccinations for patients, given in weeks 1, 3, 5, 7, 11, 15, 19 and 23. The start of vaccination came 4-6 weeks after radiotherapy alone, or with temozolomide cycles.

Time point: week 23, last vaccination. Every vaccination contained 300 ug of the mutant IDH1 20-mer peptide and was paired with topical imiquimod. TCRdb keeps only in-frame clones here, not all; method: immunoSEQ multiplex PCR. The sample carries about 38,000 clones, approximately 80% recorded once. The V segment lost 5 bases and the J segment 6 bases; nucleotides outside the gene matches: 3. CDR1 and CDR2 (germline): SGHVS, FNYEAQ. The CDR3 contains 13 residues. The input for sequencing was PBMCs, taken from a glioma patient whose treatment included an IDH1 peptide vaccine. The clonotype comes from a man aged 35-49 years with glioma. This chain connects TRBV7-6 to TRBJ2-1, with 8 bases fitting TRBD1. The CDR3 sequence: CASSRTGINEQFF. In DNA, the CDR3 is TGTGCCAGCAGCCGGACAGGGATCAATGAGCAGTTCTTC.